This T cell receptor beta chain was identified during a study of T-cell reconstitution after alpha-beta-depleted transplantation in children. Regarding the study as a whole: High day-60 TCRbeta diversity in some patients came from surviving recipient T cells and thymic progenitors. T-cell counts and diversity at one year following transplant were attributed mainly to newly produced T cells. Expanded graft clones, several hundred of them, were reportedly the source of alpha-beta T cells about two months after transplant.

CDR1 and CDR2 from the germline V gene are DFQATT and SNEGSKA (reference sequence). The V gene lost 6 bases and the J gene lost 2 bases, with 18 bases spanning the gap. The CDR3 is made up of 15 amino acids. Unique molecular identifiers were used to barcode this TCRbeta library. Via MiXCR, TCRdb re-called the PCR reads, giving one row per CDR3 protein. The sample carries some 600,000 distinct CDR3 sequences, under 15% recorded once. About this clonotype itself: The antigen is undetermined.

The specimen was PBMCs, mostly from graft donor cells, collected 360 days after TCRalphabeta/CD19-depleted stem cell transplant. The chain couples TRBV20-1 to TRBJ2-3; D not certain. This clonotype was sampled from a male patient between 5 and 17 years old who had a stem cell transplant for acute myeloid leukemia, so the T cells may come from the graft donor. The CDR3 loop reads CSAAATRVVTDTQYF. The CDR3 nucleotides read TGCAGTGCGGCCGCGACAAGGGTCGTCACAGATACGCAGTATTTT.